This T cell receptor (beta chain) was documented in a study of lung T cells in sarcoidosis with Löfgren's syndrome. Across the study: Sarcoidosis features CD4+ T cell accumulation in bronchoalveolar lavage fluid.

Trimming cost V 4 bases and J 13 bases, with 22 bases left between them. This CDR3 contains 13 residues. Germline loops: CDR1 DFQATT, CDR2 SNEGSKA (reference sequence). The study's findings and limits: Löfgren's syndrome patients reportedly showed greatest TRAV12-1 and TRBV2 expansion versus controls.

Each CDR3 protein gets one entry after TCRdb re-called the reads with MiXCR. The table lists around 1,000 distinct CDR3 sequences, under 30% of them singletons. A note on this clonotype: Its antigen is still unknown.

The sequence was collected from a human donor with sarcoidosis (Löfgren's syndrome or another form), or a control subject (not recorded which). The sequencing sample was made of CD4+ T cells from bronchoalveolar lavage fluid. J is TRBJ2-5 and V is TRBV20-1; D might be TRBD1 (5 bases). The CDR3 here is CSAIGREEENRYF. The CDR3 DNA follows: TGCAGTGCTATCGGCAGGGAAGAAGAGAATCGGTACTTC.